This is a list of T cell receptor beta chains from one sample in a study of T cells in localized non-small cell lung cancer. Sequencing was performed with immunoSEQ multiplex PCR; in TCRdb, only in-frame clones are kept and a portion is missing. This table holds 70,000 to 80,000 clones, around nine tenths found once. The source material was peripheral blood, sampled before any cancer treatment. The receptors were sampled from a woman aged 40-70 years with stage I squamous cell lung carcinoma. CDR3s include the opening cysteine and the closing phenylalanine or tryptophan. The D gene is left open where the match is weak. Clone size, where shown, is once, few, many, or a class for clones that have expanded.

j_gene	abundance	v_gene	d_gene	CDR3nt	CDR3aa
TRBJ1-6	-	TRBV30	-	TGTGCCTGGAGAGGGATCGGGGGGCGTTCACCCCTCCACTTT	CAWRGIGGRSPLHF
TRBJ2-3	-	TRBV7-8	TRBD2	TGTGCCAGCAGCTTAGGAGCGGGGGGCGATACGCAGTATTTT	CASSLGAGGDTQYF
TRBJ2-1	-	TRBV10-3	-	TGTGCCACTCATGACCCCTCCAATGAGCAGTTCTTC	CATHDPSNEQFF
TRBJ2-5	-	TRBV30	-	TGTGCCTGGAGTGTACGCGGAAGGGAGACCCAGTACTTC	CAWSVRGRETQYF
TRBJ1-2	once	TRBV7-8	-	TGTGCCAGCAGCCCAGGGGAGACAGCCAGGCACACCTTC	CASSPGETARHTF
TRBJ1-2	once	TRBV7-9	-	TGTGCCAGCAGCCCACAGGGAGGCAGCTATGGCTACACCTTC	CASSPQGGSYGYTF
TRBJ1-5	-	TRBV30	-	TGTGCCTGGAGTGGAGGGGGAGATGGACAGCCCCAGCATTTT	CAWSGGGDGQPQHF
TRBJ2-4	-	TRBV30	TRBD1	TGTGCCTGGAGTGTAGGGACAGGGGCCAAAAACATTCAGTACTTC	CAWSVGTGAKNIQYF
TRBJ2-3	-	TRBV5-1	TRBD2	TGCGCCAGCAGCCCACCGGCGGGGGGCCCCGATACGCAGTATTTT	CASSPPAGGPDTQYF
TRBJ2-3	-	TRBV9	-	TGTGCCAGCAGCGTCCGGGACGGTTCAGATACGCAGTATTTT	CASSVRDGSDTQYF
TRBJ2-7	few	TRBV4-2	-	TGTGCCAGCAGCCAAGGGTTCCGAGGATCCACCTCCTACGAGCAGTACTTC	CASSQGFRGSTSYEQYF
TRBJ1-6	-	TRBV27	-	TGTGCCAGCAGTTTGGGGGGGGATTCACCCCTCCACTTT	CASSLGGDSPLHF
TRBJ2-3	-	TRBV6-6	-	TGTGCCAGCAGTGACGACAGTACCACAGATACGCAGTATTTT	CASSDDSTTDTQYF
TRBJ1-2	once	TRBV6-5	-	TGTGCCAGCAGTTACGAAGGCAGCTATGGCTACACCTTC	CASSYEGSYGYTF
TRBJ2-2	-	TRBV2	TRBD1	TGTGCCAGCACCACAGGGAGGGGACAGGGGGGCACCGGGGAGCTGTTTTTT	CASTTGRGQGGTGELFF
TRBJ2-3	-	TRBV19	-	TGTGCCAGTAGTTTGGACAGAGTCACAGATACGCAGTATTTT	CASSLDRVTDTQYF
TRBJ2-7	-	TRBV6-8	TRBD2	TGTGCCAGCAGTTACTCGGGGGGGTCCCTCGAGCAGTACTTC	CASSYSGGSLEQYF
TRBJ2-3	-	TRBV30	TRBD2	TGTGCCTGGAGGGCTAGCGGGGATACGCAGTATTTT	CAWRASGDTQYF
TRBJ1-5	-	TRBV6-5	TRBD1	TGTGCCAGCAGCTTGACAGGGGGCGAGGTCCAGCCCCAGCATTTT	CASSLTGGEVQPQHF
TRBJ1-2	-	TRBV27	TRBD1	TGTGCCAGCAGCGCAGGGACAGGATCTAACTATGGCTACACCTTC	CASSAGTGSNYGYTF
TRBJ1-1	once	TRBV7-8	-	TGTGCCAGCAGCCGGGGGGGGGACACTGAAGCTTTCTTT	CASSRGGDTEAFF
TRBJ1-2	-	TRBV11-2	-	TGTGCCAGCAGCTTAGATCCGGCAGGGATCTATGGCTACACCTTC	CASSLDPAGIYGYTF
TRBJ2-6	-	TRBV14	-	TGTGCCAGCAGCCAAGCAGGAACCGGGGCCAACGTCCTGACTTTC	CASSQAGTGANVLTF
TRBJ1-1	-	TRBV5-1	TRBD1	TGCGCCAGCACCCTAGGGGGCCCCGCCACTGAAGCTTTCTTT	CASTLGGPATEAFF
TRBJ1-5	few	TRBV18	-	TGTGCCAGCTGGGGGGGCCAGAGCAATCAGCCCCAGCATTTT	CASWGGQSNQPQHF
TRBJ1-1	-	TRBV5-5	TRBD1	TGTGCCAGCAGCCCCAGGGGGGAAGCTTTCTTT	CASSPRGEAFF
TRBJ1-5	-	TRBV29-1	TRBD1	TGCAGCGTGGGGACAGGGAATCAGCCCCAGCATTTT	CSVGTGNQPQHF
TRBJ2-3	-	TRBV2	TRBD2	TGTGCCAGCAAAGCGGGGGGTGGGACAGATACGCAGTATTTT	CASKAGGGTDTQYF
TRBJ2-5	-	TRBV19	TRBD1	TGTGCCAGTAGTAGGACAGGGGGAGAGACCCAGTACTTC	CASSRTGGETQYF
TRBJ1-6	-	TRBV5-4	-	TGTGCCAGCAGCGACGACGGGGCCTATAATTCACCCCTCCACTTT	CASSDDGAYNSPLHF
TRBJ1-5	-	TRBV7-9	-	TGTGCCAGCAGCTTTACAGGGTACAATCAGCCCCAGCATTTT	CASSFTGYNQPQHF
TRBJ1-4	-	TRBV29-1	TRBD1	TGCAGCGTTGGAAACAGGGGAAATGAAAAACTGTTTTTT	CSVGNRGNEKLFF
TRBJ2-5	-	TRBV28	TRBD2	TGTGCCAGCACCGAAGCGGGACTCCTATTGCTCGAGGCCCAGTACTTC	CASTEAGLLLLEAQYF
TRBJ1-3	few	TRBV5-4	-	TGTGCCAGCAGCCTGCAGGGTGTAAACACCATATATTTT	CASSLQGVNTIYF
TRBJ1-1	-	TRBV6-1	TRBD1	TGTGCCAGCAGGGACAGGGGATGGACTGAAGCTTTCTTT	CASRDRGWTEAFF
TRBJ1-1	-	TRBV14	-	TGTGCCAGCAGCCCTCCTCAGATGGCCACTGAAGCTTTCTTT	CASSPPQMATEAFF
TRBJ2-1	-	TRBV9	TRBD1	TGTGCCAGCAGCGCCCTTAAGGGGACAGGGACGTACAATGAGCAGTTCTTC	CASSALKGTGTYNEQFF
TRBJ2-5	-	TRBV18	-	TGTGCCAGCTCAGTAGAGGTCGGAGGGACCCAGTACTTC	CASSVEVGGTQYF
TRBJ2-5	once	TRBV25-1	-	TGTGCCAGCAGTGAAGGGCGTTGGGGCGAGACCCAGTACTTC	CASSEGRWGETQYF
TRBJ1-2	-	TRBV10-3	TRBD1	TGTGCCATCAGTGAACAGACAGGGGATTATGGCTACACCTTC	CAISEQTGDYGYTF
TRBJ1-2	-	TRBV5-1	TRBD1	TGCGCCAGCAGACGGTCCCGGGACAGGGGGCCGGGGAACTATGGCTACACCTTC	CASRRSRDRGPGNYGYTF
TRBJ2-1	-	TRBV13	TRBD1	TGTGCCAGCAGCACCTCACAGGGGTTGAATGAGCAGTTCTTC	CASSTSQGLNEQFF
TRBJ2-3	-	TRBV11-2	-	TGTGCCAGCAGCCTTGGACCACGACGAAGCACAGATACGCAGTATTTT	CASSLGPRRSTDTQYF